The table lists the clone carrying this T cell receptor (beta chain) with a few counts. Preparing the TCRbeta library involved the use of unique molecular identifiers. One entry per CDR3 protein results from TCRdb running MiXCR on the PCR reads. In the table there are about 690,000 distinct CDR3 sequences, roughly 17% of which are singletons. The V gene's germline CDR1 is SGHRS and CDR2 YFSETQ. CDR3 length: 15 amino acids. V gave up 7 bases and J gave up 1 base; unmatched junction bases: 6. This record comes from a study of T-cell reconstitution after alpha-beta-depleted transplantation in children. The sample in question was PBMCs from the stem cell graft donor, obtained from the stem cell graft. This receptor was identified in a human donor who donated a stem cell graft to a child with acute myeloid leukemia. The chain joins TRBV5-1 to TRBJ2-3; 10 nucleotides align to TRBD2. The chain's CDR3 is CASLETSGGTDTQYF. The CDR3 DNA sequence: TGCGCCAGCCTCGAAACTAGCGGGGGCACAGATACGCAGTATTTT.